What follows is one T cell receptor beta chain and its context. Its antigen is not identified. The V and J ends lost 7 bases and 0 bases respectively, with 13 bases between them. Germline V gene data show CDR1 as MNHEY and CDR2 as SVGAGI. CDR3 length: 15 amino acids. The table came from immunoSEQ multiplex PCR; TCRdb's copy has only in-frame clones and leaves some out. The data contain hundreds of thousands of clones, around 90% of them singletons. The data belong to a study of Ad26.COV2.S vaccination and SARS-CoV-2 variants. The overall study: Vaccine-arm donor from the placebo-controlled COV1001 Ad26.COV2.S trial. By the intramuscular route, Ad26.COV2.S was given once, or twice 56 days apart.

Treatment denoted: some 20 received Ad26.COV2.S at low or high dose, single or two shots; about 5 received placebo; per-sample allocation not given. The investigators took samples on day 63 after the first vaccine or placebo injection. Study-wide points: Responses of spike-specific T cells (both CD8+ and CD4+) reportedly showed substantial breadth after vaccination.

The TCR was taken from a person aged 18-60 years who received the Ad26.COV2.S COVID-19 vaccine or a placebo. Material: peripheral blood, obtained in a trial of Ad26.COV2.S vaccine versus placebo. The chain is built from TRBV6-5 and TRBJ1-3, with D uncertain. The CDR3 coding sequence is TGTGCCAGCACGACGAACGGTGACTCTGGAAACACCATATATTTT. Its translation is CASTTNGDSGNTIYF.